This T cell receptor beta chain was profiled in a study of early T cells in non-severe SARS-CoV-2 infection. Study in general: Bulk RNA taken from unsorted whole blood was sequenced, leaving chains unpaired. Study-level findings and limits: VDJdb matching favored anti-spike CD8 responses, missing private and CD4 specificities.

This CDR3 spans 13 amino acids. Deletions cut 5 bases from V and 7 bases from J, with 12 bases between. Germline V gene lookup returns CDR1 SEHNR and CDR2 FQNEAQ (reference sequence). The protocol attached unique molecular identifiers to individual cDNA molecules. From the 5' RACE reads, TCRdb called clonotypes with MiXCR, one entry per CDR3 protein. The table lists 77,000 or so distinct CDR3 sequences, roughly 15% of them singletons. In its sample, this clonotype was seen a few times. The antigen remains unidentified. The input for sequencing was whole blood, taken at baseline. J is TRBJ1-5 and V is TRBV7-9, with D possibly TRBD1 on 5 matching bases. This TCR derives from an adult who was a healthcare worker with PCR-confirmed SARS-CoV-2 infection or an uninfected control (not recorded which). CDR3 nucleotides: TGTGCCAGCAGCGCCCAGGGCGGACAGCCCCAGCATTTT. Its protein is CASSAQGGQPQHF.